These 23 T cell receptor beta chains originate from one sample sequenced in a study of blood T cell repertoires in COVID-19 (dated by TCRdb to the early 2020s). Library preparation employed the immunoSEQ multiplex PCR assay. Not all clones reach the TCRdb copy of this immuneACCESS table, which keeps in-frame sequences only. Checked studies attribute under half of the gap to unresolved V genes and leave the rest unexplained. This sample gives about 300,000 clones in total; about 88% of them show up just once. 1.3% of the sample belongs to the ten largest clones. The sample consisted of peripheral blood. These receptors were obtained from a man aged 70-80 years with acute or convalescent COVID-19.

This clone appeared once. The rearrangement uses TRBV7-9 and TRBJ2-5; TRBD2 might be the D (6 bases). The V and J ends lost 6 bases and 2 bases respectively, with 10 bases between them. Germline V gives CDR1 SEHNR, CDR2 FQNEAQ (reference sequence). There are 13 residues in the CDR3. CDR3 DNA sequence: TGTGCCAGCAGAGGCGGGGCACAAGAGACCCAGTACTTC. This encodes CASRGGAQETQYF.

The rearrangement joins TRBV13 to TRBJ1-3, with D perhaps TRBD1 (5 bases). Germline loops: CDR1 PRHDT, CDR2 FYEKMQ (reference sequence). The CDR3 runs 13 residues. The V end lost 10 bases, the J end lost 2 bases, and 12 bases lay between the germline ends. The CDR3 nucleotides read TGTGCCAACTCCAGGGAGGCTGGAAACACCATATATTTT. As protein: CANSREAGNTIYF.

The gene calls are TRBV24-1 and TRBJ2-5; D gene uncertain. Trimming left V 3 bases short and J 5 bases short, with 9 bases between. CDR1 is KGHDR and CDR2 is SFDVKD in the germline V gene. CDR3 size: 13 residues. CDR3 sequence: CATSDSRLETQYF. DNA of the CDR3: TGTGCCACCAGTGATAGCCGGTTGGAGACCCAGTACTTC.

The J gene is TRBJ2-1, the V gene TRBV29-1, with 7 positions matching TRBD2. Germline lookup yields CDR1 SQVTM and CDR2 ANQGSEA. With V trimmed by 7 bases and J by 7 bases, 4 bases remained unmatched. This CDR3 comprises 11 residues. CDR3 in amino acids: CSGRERNEQFF. CDR3 DNA: TGCAGCGGGCGGGAGCGTAATGAGCAGTTCTTC.

This chain uses TRBV19 with TRBJ2-7; D unresolved. Germline-derived CDR1 and CDR2 are LNHDA and SQIVND (reference sequence). V dropped 1 base and J dropped 3 bases, with 10 bases sitting between them. The CDR3 runs to 14 residues. The CDR3 sequence is CASSIGGRGYEQYF. The CDR3 DNA sequence: TGTGCCAGTAGTATAGGTGGCCGAGGCTACGAGCAGTACTTC.

This chain joins TRBV7-2 and TRBJ2-5; possible D gene TRBD2, 5 bases. Germline-derived CDR1 and CDR2 are SGHTA and FQGNSA. This CDR3 contains 13 residues. Trimming shortened V by 5 bases and J by 6 bases, and 13 bases separated the two germline ends. CDR3 residues: CASSAGVAQTQYF. The CDR3 DNA is TGTGCCAGCAGCGCCGGGGTGGCGCAGACCCAGTACTTC. Full variable domain (missing parts from reference TRBV7-2 and TRBJ2-5): GAGVSQSPSNKVTEKGKDVELRCDPISGHTALYWYRQSLGQGLEFLIYFQGNSAPDKSGLPSDRFSAERTGGSVSTLTIQRTQQEDSAVYLCASSAGVAQTQYFGPGTRLLVL.

The rearrangement links TRBV7-2 to TRBJ2-4, with 7 nucleotides matching TRBD1. Per the germline V gene, CDR1 is SGHTA and CDR2 is FQGNSA. After removal of 5 bases from V and 6 bases from J, the junction contained 13 bases not matched to a gene. This CDR3 spans 16 amino acids. This CDR3 reads CASSPFFGTAVNIQYF. CDR3 coding DNA: TGTGCCAGCAGCCCCTTCTTCGGGACAGCAGTAAACATTCAGTACTTC. Looking up the rest from reference TRBV7-2 and TRBJ2-4 gives the full variable domain: GAGVSQSPSNKVTEKGKDVELRCDPISGHTALYWYRQSLGQGLEFLIYFQGNSAPDKSGLPSDRFSAERTGGSVSTLTIQRTQQEDSAVYLCASSPFFGTAVNIQYFGAGTRLSVL.

The chain uses TRBV28 and TRBJ2-3; possibly TRBD1 for D (6 bases). This CDR3 is 18 amino acids long. V lost 4 bases, J lost 0 bases, and 20 bases lay in between. CDR1 MDHEN and CDR2 SYDVKM come from the germline V gene. The CDR3 loop is CASSSLRSGVFSTDTQYF. CDR3 DNA sequence: TGTGCCAGCAGTTCACTAAGGTCAGGGGTTTTCAGCACAGATACGCAGTATTTT.

This clone was observed a handful of times. This chain uses TRBV4-2 with TRBJ1-2; TRBD1 matches at 8 bases. V gave up 4 bases and J gave up 5 bases; unmatched junction bases: 12. In germline, CDR1 is LGHNA, CDR2 YNFKEQ. This CDR3 is built from 16 residues. CDR3 bases: TGTGCCAGCAGCCGGGACAGGCCTACCGGGGAGTATGGCTACACCTTC. Translated: CASSRDRPTGEYGYTF.

The genes are TRBV5-5 and TRBJ2-3; D not resolved. V was trimmed by 1 base and J by 3 bases, leaving 9 bases between them. Germline V gene data show CDR1 as SGHKS and CDR2 as YYEKEE (reference sequence). The CDR3 runs 14 residues. The DNA for the CDR3 is TGTGCCAGCAGCTTGAACACAGATACAGATACGCAGTATTTT. Amino acid sequence: CASSLNTDTDTQYF.

The count of this clone is one. V usage is TRBV6-1 and J usage is TRBJ1-5; D gene ambiguous. The CDR3 runs to 15 residues. The V end lost 1 base, the J end lost 1 base, and 8 bases lay between the germline ends. Germline V gene sequence: CDR1 MNHNS, CDR2 SASEGT. CDR3 amino acids: CASSEVPGSNQPQHF. The CDR3 coding sequence is TGTGCCAGCAGTGAAGTCCCCGGGAGCAATCAGCCCCAGCATTTT.

The chain joins TRBV19 to TRBJ1-1; D gene unclear. CDR1 is LNHDA, CDR2 SQIVND, per germline (reference sequence). This CDR3 region has 14 residues. V lost 3 bases to trimming and J lost 4 bases, with 12 bases between them. Written as DNA, the CDR3 is TGTGCCAGTAGTATCGGTGAGTACCTCACTGAAGCTTTCTTT. This encodes CASSIGEYLTEAFF.

This chain uses TRBV28 with TRBJ1-1; 7 nucleotides match TRBD1. V lost 5 bases and J lost 0; bases outside the gene matches: 12. The length of the CDR3 is 17 residues. Germline-derived CDR1 and CDR2 are MDHEN and SYDVKM. The CDR3 here is CASSASYGTAMNTEAFF. In DNA, the CDR3 is TGTGCCAGCAGTGCATCTTACGGGACAGCTATGAACACTGAAGCTTTCTTT.

This clone has a single count. The V and J genes are TRBV7-2 and TRBJ1-2; D may be TRBD1 (5 bases). In germline, CDR1 is SGHTA, CDR2 FQGNSA. CDR3 length: 12 residues. Trimming shortened V by 11 bases and J by 2 bases, and 12 bases separated the two germline ends. CDR3 in amino acids: CAASRGNYGYTF. CDR3 DNA sequence: TGTGCCGCCAGTCGGGGGAACTATGGCTACACCTTC.

The V gene is TRBV7-2, the J gene TRBJ1-4; D gene ambiguous. V shed 1 base and J shed 8 bases, with 14 bases lying between them. Per the germline V gene, CDR1 is SGHTA and CDR2 is FQGNSA. This CDR3 region has 15 residues. The CDR3 here is CASSLGFMGGEKLFF. As DNA, the CDR3 is TGTGCCAGCAGCTTAGGGTTTATGGGAGGAGAAAAACTGTTTTTT. The full variable domain, in which reference TRBV7-2 and TRBJ1-4 provide the parts outside the CDR3, is GAGVSQSPSNKVTEKGKDVELRCDPISGHTALYWYRQSLGQGLEFLIYFQGNSAPDKSGLPSDRFSAERTGGSVSTLTIQRTQQEDSAVYLCASSLGFMGGEKLFFGSGTQLSVL.

V gene TRBV6-2 or TRBV6-3 combines with J gene TRBJ2-2; D ambiguous. V lost 1 base, J lost 6 bases, and 9 bases lay in between. This CDR3 contains 14 residues. CDR1 is MNHEY, CDR2 SVGEGT, per germline. The CDR3 loop reads CASSYLKEPGELFF. As DNA, the CDR3 is TGTGCCAGCAGTTACTTGAAGGAGCCCGGGGAGCTGTTTTTT.

The chain links TRBV4-3 to TRBJ2-6; 8 bases agree with TRBD2. Germline values: CDR1 LGHNA, CDR2 YSLEER. The CDR3 covers 18 residues. J was trimmed by 2 bases and V by 3 bases; bases with no gene match: 9. The CDR3 sequence: CASSQSPGGPPGANVLTF. The DNA for the CDR3 is TGCGCCAGCAGCCAGAGTCCGGGGGGGCCCCCTGGGGCCAACGTCCTGACTTTC.

The gene calls are TRBV21-1 and TRBJ1-3; the DNA was not used to check the table's D call, TRBD1. TRBV21-1 is a pseudogene. This CDR3 is 17 amino acids long. The CDR3 DNA sequence: TGTGCCAGCAACATCGAGGGACAGGGACTCCCTGGAAACACCATATATTTT. Protein product: CASNIEGQGLPGNTIYF.

This clone showed up just once. V gene TRBV11-2 combines with J gene TRBJ1-2; 7 bases line up with TRBD1. The CDR3 consists of 15 residues. Germline V gene data show CDR1 as SGHAT and CDR2 as FQNNGV. Losses at the gene ends were 1 base for V and 4 bases for J; bases not matched to a gene: 6. CDR3 amino acids: CASSLGTGSSYGYTF. CDR3 nucleotides: TGTGCCAGCAGCTTAGGGACAGGCTCGAGCTATGGCTACACCTTC.

The rearrangement joins TRBV2 to TRBJ2-3, with D possibly TRBD1 on 5 matching bases. In germline, CDR1 is SNHLY, CDR2 FYNNEI. V shed 5 bases and J shed 2 bases, with 8 bases lying between them. The CDR3 is 13 amino acids. This CDR3 reads CASSRQNTDTQYF. CDR3 DNA sequence: TGTGCCAGCAGTCGACAGAACACAGATACGCAGTATTTT.

The chain recombines TRBV18 with TRBJ1-1, with a tentative D call TRBD1 (5 bases). The V gene's germline CDR1 is KGHSH and CDR2 LQKENI. The CDR3 totals 13 residues. Trimming stripped 3 bases from V and 2 bases from J, with 7 bases between. CDR3 DNA sequence: TGTGCCAGCTCACCTACAGGAAACACTGAAGCTTTCTTT. It yields the protein CASSPTGNTEAFF.

The chain carries TRBV14 and TRBJ2-2, with D perhaps matching TRBD1 (5 bases). Trimming shortened V by 1 base and J by 5 bases, and 14 bases separated the two germline ends. Germline V gene sequence: CDR1 SGHDN, CDR2 FVKESK. The CDR3 consists of 16 residues. Here the CDR3 reads CASSQVTGDWTGELFF. DNA of the CDR3: TGTGCCAGCAGCCAAGTAACAGGAGATTGGACCGGGGAGCTGTTTTTT. The whole variable domain, filled in from reference TRBV14 and TRBJ2-2, reads EAGVTQFPSHSVIEKGQTVTLRCDPISGHDNLYWYRRVMGKEIKFLLHFVKESKQDESGMPNNRFLAERTGGTYSTLKVQPAELEDSGVYFCASSQVTGDWTGELFFGEGSRLTVL.

This sequence joins TRBV28 and TRBJ1-2, with TRBD1 identical over 10 bases. CDR3 size: 14 residues. Germline CDR1 and CDR2: MDHEN and SYDVKM. V was clipped by 6 bases and J by 6 bases; unmatched bases: 7. CDR3: CASSTGTGEHGYTF. The CDR3 bases are TGTGCCAGCAGCACCGGGACAGGGGAGCATGGCTACACCTTC.